The next 2 T cell receptor beta chains were all read from a single sample in a study of T cell repertoires in cytomegalovirus infection. TCRdb reprocessed the reads via MiXCR and lists one record per CDR3 protein. Here the sample spans some 500,000 distinct CDR3 sequences, over 35% being singletons. These receptors have no known antigen. The specimen was cultured PBMCs, collected from culture after CMV antigen stimulation. The receptor source for this set is a human donor in good health (CMV status not recorded). Some clones in this sample may be carry-over from other donors' samples.

This clonotype has only a few counts. V usage is TRBV7-2 and J usage is TRBJ1-5, with TRBD1 matching over 7 bases. The CDR3 runs to 15 residues. V was pared by 5 bases and J by 3 bases, with 7 bases of the junction left unmatched. CDR1 and CDR2 (germline): SGHTA, FQGNSA. CDR3: CASSAQTGNNQPQHF. Here the CDR3 DNA reads TGTGCCAGCAGCGCCCAGACAGGGAACAATCAGCCCCAGCATTTT.

The chain carries TRBV9 and TRBJ1-2, with D unresolved. The CDR3 is 12 amino acids. Trimming cost V 1 base and J 4 bases, with 5 bases left between them. Germline V gene lookup returns CDR1 SGDLS and CDR2 YYNGEE. This CDR3 is CASSVRSYGYTF. In nucleotides, the CDR3 is TGTGCCAGCAGCGTAAGGTCCTATGGCTACACCTTC.